The present T cell receptor beta chain was sequenced within a study of T cells in localized non-small cell lung cancer. Using immunoSEQ multiplex PCR, the repertoire was profiled, and TCRdb retains in-frame clones only, with some absent. The sample lists tens of thousands of clones; 80% to 90% were seen once. CDR3 size: 11 residues. Germline CDR1 DFQATT, CDR2 SNEGSKA (reference sequence). The germline V and J ends were trimmed by 6 bases and 7 bases, with 10 bases remaining between them. The chain has TRBV20-1 and TRBJ2-1; D unclear. The source of this sequence is a woman aged 40-75 years with stage I lung adenocarcinoma. This sample comprised peripheral blood, obtained before any cancer treatment. The CDR3 loop is CSATDPNEQFF. In DNA, the CDR3 is TGCAGTGCCACGGACCCTAATGAGCAGTTCTTC.